Listed below are T cell receptor beta chains from one sample, sequenced in a study of CD8+ T cells in alopecia areata. Method: immunoSEQ multiplex PCR; TCRdb's copy keeps in-frame clones and lacks some. The sample gives approximately 210,000 clones, around 66% of which show up once; more than 0.95% is in the top ten. This specimen consisted of CD4+ T cells sorted from blood, obtained around week 44, from a patient treated with tofacitinib. The receptor source for this set is a human donor with alopecia areata. Both conserved end residues are part of each CDR3.

j_call: TRBJ2-1
v_call: TRBV2
cdr3_aa: CASGDSLYNEQFF

j_call: TRBJ2-7
v_call: TRBV6-6
cdr3_aa: CASKQGQASYEQYF

j_call: TRBJ1-5
v_call: TRBV30
cdr3_aa: CAIQPQHF

j_call: TRBJ1-6
v_call: TRBV30
cdr3_aa: CAWRSGRKISPLHF

j_call: TRBJ2-4
v_call: TRBV7-2
cdr3_aa: CASSLSTNSKNIQYF

j_call: TRBJ1-6
v_call: TRBV7-2
cdr3_aa: CASSLNQVSPLHF

j_call: TRBJ2-5
v_call: TRBV10-3
cdr3_aa: CAISVEGAQETQYF

j_call: TRBJ2-7
v_call: TRBV25-1
cdr3_aa: CASSEMAGRDEQYF

j_call: TRBJ1-1
v_call: TRBV6-1
cdr3_aa: CASSEMSDANTEAFF

j_call: TRBJ2-5
v_call: TRBV9
cdr3_aa: CASSPSGDRKETQYF

j_call: TRBJ2-3
v_call: TRBV5-6
cdr3_aa: CASSFRDYTDTQYF

j_call: TRBJ2-1
v_call: TRBV4-3
cdr3_aa: CASSQEVQANEQFF

j_call: TRBJ2-7
v_call: TRBV20-1
cdr3_aa: CSARSGQAQYF

j_call: TRBJ1-5
v_call: TRBV2
cdr3_aa: CASTPGTGTQPQHF

j_call: TRBJ1-2
v_call: TRBV27
cdr3_aa: CASSLTVGQGGYTF

j_call: TRBJ2-3
v_call: TRBV9
cdr3_aa: CASSVGLAGTDTQYF

j_call: TRBJ1-4
v_call: TRBV29-1
cdr3_aa: CSVEGTGVEKLFF

j_call: TRBJ2-4
v_call: TRBV6-1
cdr3_aa: CASSEYRESKNIQYF

j_call: TRBJ2-2
v_call: TRBV29-1
cdr3_aa: CSVDGQGSAGELFF

j_call: TRBJ2-7
v_call: TRBV5-1
cdr3_aa: CASSLGTGFGYEQYF

j_call: TRBJ2-7
v_call: TRBV29-1
cdr3_aa: CSVETPGHTAPYEQYF

j_call: TRBJ1-1
v_call: TRBV15
cdr3_aa: CATSRAQTSTTEAFF